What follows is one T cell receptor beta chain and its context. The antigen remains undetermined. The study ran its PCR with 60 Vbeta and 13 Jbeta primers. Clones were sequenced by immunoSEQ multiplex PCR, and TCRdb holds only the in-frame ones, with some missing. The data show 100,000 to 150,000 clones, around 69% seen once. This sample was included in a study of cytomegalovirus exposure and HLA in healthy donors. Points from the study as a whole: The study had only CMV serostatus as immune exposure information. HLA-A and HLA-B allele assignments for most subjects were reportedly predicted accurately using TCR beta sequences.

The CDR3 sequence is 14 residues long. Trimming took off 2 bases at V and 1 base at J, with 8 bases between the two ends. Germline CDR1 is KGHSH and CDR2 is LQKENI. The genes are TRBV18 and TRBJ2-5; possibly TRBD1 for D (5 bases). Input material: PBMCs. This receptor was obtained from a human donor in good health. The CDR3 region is CASSPRTLQETQYF. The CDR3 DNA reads TGTGCCAGCTCACCAAGGACACTCCAAGAGACCCAGTACTTC. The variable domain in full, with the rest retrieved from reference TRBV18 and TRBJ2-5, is NAGVMQNPRHLVRRRGQEARLRCSPMKGHSHVYWYRQLPEEGLKFMVYLQKENIIDESGMPKERFSAEFPKEGPSILRIQQVVRGDSAAYFCASSPRTLQETQYFGPGTRLLVL.